The rows below give T cell receptor beta chains drawn from one sample of a study of EBV T-cell therapy then PD-1 blockade in nasopharyngeal carcinoma. The method was immunoSEQ multiplex PCR; TCRdb's version includes in-frame clones alone and lacks a portion of them. The table lists 20,000 to 25,000 clones, about 86% of them singletons, with roughly 30% in the top ten. For these receptors, no antigen is known. The sequences come from CD8+ T cells from blood, collected at approximately day 250 from a patient whose treatment included autologous EBV-specific T cells and nivolumab. The source is a middle-aged man with nasopharyngeal carcinoma. The CDR3 runs from the conserved cysteine through the conserved F or W. D genes are given only for firm matches. Size tells how often a clone was seen (once, few, many) or the class of an expanded clone, and some rows leave it out.

V	D	J	size	DNA	CDR3
TRBV27	TRBD1	TRBJ2-7	NA	TGTGCCAGCAGACGCGGGGGACAGGGGGGCTACGAGCAGTACTTC	CASRRGGQGGYEQYF
TRBV6-2/TRBV6-3	TRBD1	TRBJ1-1	NA	TGTGCCAGCAGTCGTCACGGACCCCGGGACAGGGTTATGGCTTTCTTT	CASSRHGPRDRVMAFF
TRBV4-3	NA	TRBJ1-3	NA	TGCGCCAGCCGCCAGGGCAGCGTCTCTGGAAACACCATATATTTT	CASRQGSVSGNTIYF
TRBV28	NA	TRBJ2-7	few	TGTGCCAGCAGTACCGGTACGACCCTACAGGGTAAGACCTACGAGCAGTACTTC	CASSTGTTLQGKTYEQYF
TRBV5-1	NA	TRBJ2-3	NA	TGCGCCAGCAGCACTGCCCAGGGACGCACAGATACGCAGTATTTT	CASSTAQGRTDTQYF
TRBV6-2/TRBV6-3	NA	TRBJ1-1	NA	TGTGCCAGCAGTTACTGGGGTTACACTGAAGCTTTCTTT	CASSYWGYTEAFF
TRBV4-1	NA	TRBJ1-4	NA	TGCGCCAGCAGCCAAGGGGGAAGTTCTAATGAAAAACTGTTTTTT	CASSQGGSSNEKLFF
TRBV28	NA	TRBJ1-6	NA	TGTGCCAGCAGTATCGAGAGCTCCTATAATTCACCCCTCCACTTT	CASSIESSYNSPLHF
TRBV27	NA	TRBJ2-2	NA	TGTGCCAGCAGTTACCGTACCACCGGGGAGCTGTTTTTT	CASSYRTTGELFF
TRBV15	NA	TRBJ2-7	NA	TGTGCCACCAGCAGAGTTGGGGCAGGGTCTCCCTACGAGCAGTACTTC	CATSRVGAGSPYEQYF
TRBV11-3	TRBD2	TRBJ2-3	NA	TGTGCCAGCAGCTCCGGACTAGCGGGGGGGCCGGCAGATACGCAGTATTTT	CASSSGLAGGPADTQYF
TRBV11-1	NA	TRBJ2-1	NA	TGTGCCAGCAGCTTCCTGGGTGAGCAGTTCTTC	CASSFLGEQFF
TRBV27	NA	TRBJ2-2	NA	TGTGCCAGCAGTTCTCGCCAATTAGCCGGGGAGCTGTTTTTT	CASSSRQLAGELFF
TRBV10-3	NA	TRBJ2-7	NA	TGTGCCATCAGTGATAGTGGGGGAAGGGACGAGCAGTACTTC	CAISDSGGRDEQYF
TRBV27	NA	TRBJ2-6	NA	TGTGCCAGCAGTTTATTGCCCAGTTTCGTCCTGACTTTC	CASSLLPSFVLTF
TRBV10-3	NA	TRBJ1-6	NA	TGTGCCATCAGTTCTGCGCGCAATCTTAATTCACCCCTCCACTTT	CAISSARNLNSPLHF
TRBV4-3	TRBD1	TRBJ1-1	NA	TGCGCCAGCAGCCAAGGCCGGTTACAGGGGTACACTGAAGCTTTCTTT	CASSQGRLQGYTEAFF